These 32 T cell receptor beta chains were all obtained from the same sample, sequenced in a study of control samples from healthy donors and cancer patients. TCRdb's copy holds only in-frame clones and misses some; the assay was immunoSEQ multiplex PCR. The sample holds 180,000 or so clones; around 93% are singletons and the top ten take over 4%. Sequenced: blood. Receptors originate from an older woman in good health.

The chain uses TRBV5-4 and TRBJ2-5; perhaps TRBD1 as D (6 bases). Germline V gene data show CDR1 as SGHNT and CDR2 as YYREEE (reference sequence). V dropped 3 bases and J dropped 3 bases, with 9 bases sitting between them. The CDR3 is made up of 13 amino acids. The CDR3 region is CASSSYREETQYF. In nucleotides, the CDR3 is TGTGCCAGCAGCTCATACAGGGAAGAGACCCAGTACTTC.

This chain uses TRBV6-5 with TRBJ1-3; a possible D gene is TRBD1 (6 bases). V dropped 8 bases and J dropped 3 bases, with 14 bases sitting between them. Germline V gene sequence: CDR1 MNHEY, CDR2 SVGAGI. The CDR3 has 14 residues. The CDR3 bases are TGTGCCAGCTCCGGGGGCGGTCTTGGAAACACCATATATTTT. Amino acid sequence: CASSGGGLGNTIYF.

This clone was seen only once. The chain links TRBV4-2 to TRBJ2-7; 9 bases are shared with TRBD1. The germline CDR1 and CDR2 sequences are LGHNA and YNFKEQ. The CDR3 runs 16 residues. V was clipped by 0 bases and J by 3 bases; unmatched bases: 6. The CDR3 here is CASSQDQRQGDYEQYF. The CDR3, as DNA: TGTGCCAGCAGCCAAGATCAACGACAGGGGGACTACGAGCAGTACTTC.

The chain couples TRBV6-5 to TRBJ1-1; 9 bases align to TRBD1. The CDR3 consists of 15 residues. With 2 bases clipped from V and 3 bases from J, the junction kept 4 bases outside the gene matches. CDR1 is MNHEY, CDR2 SVGAGI, per germline. CDR3 sequence reads: CASSYTGGGHTEAFF. CDR3 bases: TGTGCCAGCAGTTACACAGGGGGCGGTCACACTGAAGCTTTCTTT.

The chain carries TRBV4-1 and TRBJ2-3; D uncertain. CDR1 is MGHRA and CDR2 is YSYEKL in the germline V gene. This CDR3 is 15 amino acids long. V lost 6 bases and J 0 bases, leaving 13 bases between the germline ends. DNA of the CDR3: TGCGCCAGCAGTACGCCAAGGCCTAGCACAGATACGCAGTATTTT. Amino acid sequence: CASSTPRPSTDTQYF.

This clone was detected a few times. The rearrangement links TRBV30 to TRBJ1-2, with TRBD1 matching 7 bases. The trim removed 8 bases at V and 8 bases at J, leaving 14 bases unmatched. In germline, CDR1 is GTSNPN, CDR2 SVGIG (reference sequence). CDR3 length: 13 amino acids. The CDR3 sequence: CAGNRDQGGGYTF. The CDR3 DNA is TGTGCCGGCAATCGGGACCAAGGGGGCGGCTACACCTTC.

V gene TRBV30 combines with J gene TRBJ1-5; D ambiguous. The length of the CDR3 is 13 residues. Germline V CDR1 and CDR2: GTSNPN, SVGIG (reference sequence). V dropped 1 base and J dropped 0 bases, with 4 bases sitting between them. CDR3 loop: CAWSEDSNQPQHF. The DNA of the CDR3 is TGTGCCTGGAGTGAAGATAGCAATCAGCCCCAGCATTTT.

The chain links TRBV3-1 (or the pseudogene TRBV3-2) to TRBJ2-3, with 9 bases identical to TRBD2. Germline CDR1 reads LGHDT; CDR2 reads YNNKEL (reference sequence). This CDR3 is built from 20 residues. With 0 bases clipped from V and 7 bases from J, the junction kept 20 bases outside the gene matches. The CDR3 reads CASSQETGSSGGSPSYTQYF. The CDR3 DNA is TGTGCCAGCAGCCAAGAAACAGGGTCCAGCGGGGGGTCCCCCTCGTATACGCAGTATTTT.

CDR3 nucleotides: TGCGCCACCCCGGCAGCCGGCACAGATACGCAGTATTTT. Its protein product is CATPAAGTDTQYF. The rearrangement links TRBV10-2 to TRBJ2-3; D uncertain. Germline-derived CDR1 and CDR2 are WSHSY and SAAADI. The CDR3 is made up of 13 amino acids. V lost 10 bases to trimming and J lost 1 base, with 12 bases between them.

The chain employs TRBV7-8 and TRBJ2-5; 8 bases are shared with TRBD2. This CDR3 spans 17 amino acids. Germline values: CDR1 SGHVS, CDR2 FQNEAQ. V trimming: 1 base; J trimming: 2 bases; junction bases outside the gene matches: 9. The CDR3 DNA is TGTGCCAGCAGCTTAGTGCCGTCACTAGCGGTTCAAGAGACCCAGTACTTC. Encoded protein: CASSLVPSLAVQETQYF.

Points on this clone: Other DNA sequences in this sample translate to the same CDR3. The chain uses TRBV5-4 and TRBJ1-2, with D possibly being TRBD1 (6 bases). The CDR3 runs 13 residues. CDR1 SGHNT and CDR2 YYREEE come from the germline V gene (reference sequence). V dropped 2 bases and J dropped 2 bases, with 7 bases sitting between them. The CDR3 is CASSLGQNYGYTF. CDR3 DNA sequence: TGTGCCAGCAGCTTAGGACAGAACTATGGCTACACCTTC.

This chain connects TRBV6-5 to TRBJ2-2; the match to TRBD2 covers 7 bases. Trimming at V came to 8 bases and at J to 0 bases, leaving 6 bases not matched to a gene. Germline V gene lookup returns CDR1 MNHEY and CDR2 SVGAGI. The CDR3 extends over 15 amino acids. The CDR3 spells CASESGNANTGELFF. The CDR3 nucleotides read TGTGCCAGCGAGAGCGGGAACGCGAACACCGGGGAGCTGTTTTTT.

The chain recombines TRBV7-2 with TRBJ2-3; 7 nucleotides match TRBD2. V gave up 5 bases and J gave up 7 bases; unmatched junction bases: 15. The germline V gene has CDR1 SGHTA and CDR2 FQGNSA. The CDR3 contains 16 residues. The CDR3 nucleotides read TGTGCCAGCAGCCGGGTCGGGGGGATGACTCCGAATACGCAGTATTTT. It yields the protein CASSRVGGMTPNTQYF.

This sequence joins TRBV5-1 and TRBJ1-2; TRBD1 matches at 7 bases. The length of the CDR3 is 13 residues. Germline loops: CDR1 SGHRS, CDR2 YFSETQ. Trimming removed 4 bases from V and 6 bases from J; junction bases left unmatched: 6. CDR3 sequence reads: CASSLGQLDGYTF. CDR3 nucleotides: TGCGCCAGCAGCCTGGGACAGCTCGATGGCTACACCTTC.

The rearrangement joins TRBV6-5 to TRBJ2-7, with 7 bases fitting TRBD1. CDR1 and CDR2 (germline): MNHEY, SVGAGI. The CDR3 runs to 14 residues. Losses at the gene ends were 6 bases for V and 2 bases for J; bases not matched to a gene: 7. The CDR3 sequence: CASSPHRGTYEQYF. CDR3 DNA sequence: TGTGCCAGCAGCCCACACAGGGGTACCTACGAGCAGTACTTC.

This chain connects TRBV10-3 to TRBJ1-1; D unclear. Germline values: CDR1 ENHRY, CDR2 SYGVKD. V shed 0 bases and J shed 1 base, with 3 bases lying between them. The CDR3 has 13 residues. The CDR3 loop is CAISESTNTEAFF. CDR3 sequence (DNA): TGTGCCATCAGTGAGTCGACGAACACTGAAGCTTTCTTT.

The gene calls are TRBV7-9 and TRBJ1-4; D remains unclear. The germline V gene has CDR1 SEHNR and CDR2 FQNEAQ (reference sequence). This CDR3 has 13 amino acids. Deletions cut 5 bases from V and 5 bases from J, with 9 bases between. CDR3 protein: CASSPTLNEKLFF. The CDR3 coding sequence is TGTGCCAGCAGCCCTACCCTCAATGAAAAACTGTTTTTT.

The rearrangement links TRBV7-8 to TRBJ1-1; D ambiguous. V shed 2 bases and J shed 1 base, with 5 bases lying between them. In germline, CDR1 is SGHVS, CDR2 FQNEAQ. The CDR3 spans 13 residues. CDR3 residues: CASSLFKNTEAFF. The DNA for the CDR3 is TGTGCCAGCAGCTTATTCAAGAACACTGAAGCTTTCTTT. Full variable domain (outside the CDR3, taken from reference TRBV7-8 and TRBJ1-1): GAGVSQSPRYKVAKRGQDVALRCDPISGHVSLFWYQQALGQGPEFLTYFQNEAQLDKSGLPSDRFFAERPEGSVSTLKIQRTQQEDSAVYLCASSLFKNTEAFFGQGTRLTVV.

The V and J genes are TRBV11-3 and TRBJ2-5; 13 bases are shared with TRBD2. The length of the CDR3 is 16 residues. Germline values: CDR1 SGHNT, CDR2 YENEEA. Trimming took 2 bases from V and 5 from J; bases not matched to a gene: 5. The CDR3: CASSLRTSGGAETQYF. The CDR3 nucleotides read TGTGCCAGCAGCTTACGTACTAGCGGGGGGGCTGAGACCCAGTACTTC.

The chain uses TRBV4-3 and TRBJ1-4; TRBD1 matches 8 bases. Germline trimming cut 0 bases from V and 8 bases from J; bases unmatched to any gene: 11. CDR1 and CDR2 from the germline V gene are LGHNA and YSLEER. CDR3 length: 17 residues. The CDR3 loop reads CASSQDIWTGIREKLFF. CDR3 sequence (DNA): TGCGCCAGCAGCCAAGATATATGGACAGGGATTCGGGAAAAACTGTTTTTT.

The chain recombines TRBV5-6 with TRBJ2-5; a possible D gene is TRBD1 (7 bases). V lost 3 bases and J 5 bases, leaving 17 bases between the germline ends. The germline gives CDR1 SGHDT, CDR2 YYEEEE. The CDR3 has 15 amino acids. CDR3 loop: CASSSQGGSGETQYF. CDR3 sequence (DNA): TGTGCCAGCAGCTCTCAGGGGGGATCGGGGGAGACCCAGTACTTC.

The rearrangement links TRBV10-3 to TRBJ2-7; D is uncertain. Trimming pared 4 bases from V and 2 bases from J, leaving 15 bases between. CDR1 is ENHRY and CDR2 is SYGVKD in the germline V gene. The CDR3 totals 15 residues. The CDR3 protein is CAISGNPVGTYEQYF. As DNA, the CDR3 is TGTGCCATCAGTGGAAATCCCGTAGGGACCTACGAGCAGTACTTC.

This clone was counted only a few times. V and J are TRBV19 and TRBJ1-4, with TRBD1 identical over 7 bases. The trim removed 3 bases at V and 8 bases at J, leaving 6 bases unmatched. Germline-derived CDR1 and CDR2 are LNHDA and SQIVND (reference sequence). This CDR3 contains 14 residues. The CDR3 bases are TGTGCCAGTAGTATTTCGGCAGGGGGGGAAAAACTGTTTTTT. Protein: CASSISAGGEKLFF.

The chain joins TRBV27 to TRBJ1-6; weak D call: TRBD1 (5 bases). Between the trimmed V and J ends, which lost 6 bases and 0 bases, there was a span of 6 bases. Germline V gene data show CDR1 as MNHEY and CDR2 as SMNVEV (reference sequence). The CDR3 contains 14 residues. The CDR3 spells CASRDSSYNSPLHF. The CDR3 DNA is TGTGCCAGCAGAGACAGCTCCTATAATTCACCCCTCCACTTT.

This clone was counted a single time. The gene calls are TRBV5-6 and TRBJ2-1, with TRBD2 identical over 8 bases. CDR3 length: 17 residues. CDR1 and CDR2 (germline): SGHDT, YYEEEE. The J segment lost 11 bases and the V segment lost 3 bases, leaving 19 bases of the junction unmatched. The CDR3: CASSYKGGTRTTGQQFF. For the CDR3, the DNA is TGTGCCAGCAGCTACAAGGGCGGGACTAGGACAACCGGTCAGCAGTTCTTC.

The rearrangement joins TRBV5-1 to TRBJ1-6; TRBD1 might be the D (5 bases). The CDR3 spans 15 residues. Trimming pared 0 bases from V and 9 bases from J, leaving 13 bases between. Per the germline V gene, CDR1 is SGHRS and CDR2 is YFSETQ. As DNA, the CDR3 is TGCGCCAGCAGCTTGGATGGCGGGGCGGCTTCACCCCTCCACTTT. This translates into CASSLDGGAASPLHF.

This chain joins TRBV7-9 and TRBJ1-6, with D maybe TRBD1 (6 bases). The CDR3 contains 16 residues. The V and J ends lost 5 bases and 0 bases respectively, with 11 bases between them. Germline assignment: CDR1 SEHNR and CDR2 FQNEAQ (reference sequence). The CDR3 nucleotides are TGTGCCAGCAGCAACAGGGTAAACTCCTATAATTCACCCCTCCACTTT. This codes for CASSNRVNSYNSPLHF.

V gene TRBV25-1 combines with J gene TRBJ2-5, with D perhaps assigned TRBD1 or TRBD2 (5 bases each). The length of the CDR3 is 16 residues. The germline CDR1 and CDR2 sequences are MGHDK and SYGVNS. V shed 1 base and J shed 5 bases, with 17 bases lying between them. CDR3 in DNA: TGTGCCAGCAGTGAATTCAGACCCGGGGCGGCGGAGACCCAGTACTTC. This codes for CASSEFRPGAAETQYF. The whole variable domain, remainder taken from reference TRBV25-1 and TRBJ2-5, is EADIYQTPRYLVIGTGKKITLECSQTMGHDKMYWYQQDPGMELHLIHYSYGVNSTEKGDLSSESTVSRIRTEHFPLTLESARPSHTSQYLCASSEFRPGAAETQYFGPGTRLLVL.

The V call is TRBV5-1, the J call TRBJ2-6; D may correspond to TRBD1 or TRBD2 (5 bases each). The germline CDR1 and CDR2 sequences are SGHRS and YFSETQ. V gave up 1 base and J gave up 3 bases, with 17 bases separating them. The CDR3 is made up of 18 amino acids. The CDR3 loop is CASSLFPQRGGGANVLTF. CDR3 DNA: TGCGCCAGCAGCTTGTTCCCCCAACGGGGCGGTGGGGCCAACGTCCTGACTTTC.

This clone was seen once. V is TRBV2 and J is TRBJ1-4; 8 bases fit TRBD1. CDR3 size: 15 residues. Germline loops: CDR1 SNHLY, CDR2 FYNNEI. Trimming cost V 4 bases and J 4 bases; bases outside gene matches: 5. The CDR3 here is CASSGPGQVNEKLFF. The DNA of the CDR3 is TGTGCCAGCAGTGGTCCGGGACAGGTTAATGAAAAACTGTTTTTT. Combining the CDR3 with reference TRBV2 and TRBJ1-4 gives the whole variable domain EPEVTQTPSHQVTQMGQEVILRCVPISNHLYFYWYRQILGQKVEFLVSFYNNEISEKSEIFDDQFSVERPDGSNFTLKIRSTKLEDSAMYFCASSGPGQVNEKLFFGSGTQLSVL.

This chain connects TRBV12-3 or TRBV12-4 to TRBJ1-1; D gene ambiguous. The ends were cut back, 5 bases at V and 4 bases at J, with 11 bases in the middle. This CDR3 is 13 amino acids long. CDR3 bases: TGTGCCAGCAGTCCGCCGGGGAGCACTGAAGCTTTCTTT. Translated, it gives CASSPPGSTEAFF.

This rearrangement joins TRBV6-5 to TRBJ1-1, with TRBD1 identical over 7 bases. Germline values: CDR1 MNHEY, CDR2 SVGAGI. The trim removed 6 bases at V and 1 base at J, leaving 8 bases unmatched. The CDR3 has 15 residues. In DNA form, the CDR3 reads TGTGCCAGCAGGCCTCCGGGACAGAAGAACACTGAAGCTTTCTTT. As protein: CASRPPGQKNTEAFF.